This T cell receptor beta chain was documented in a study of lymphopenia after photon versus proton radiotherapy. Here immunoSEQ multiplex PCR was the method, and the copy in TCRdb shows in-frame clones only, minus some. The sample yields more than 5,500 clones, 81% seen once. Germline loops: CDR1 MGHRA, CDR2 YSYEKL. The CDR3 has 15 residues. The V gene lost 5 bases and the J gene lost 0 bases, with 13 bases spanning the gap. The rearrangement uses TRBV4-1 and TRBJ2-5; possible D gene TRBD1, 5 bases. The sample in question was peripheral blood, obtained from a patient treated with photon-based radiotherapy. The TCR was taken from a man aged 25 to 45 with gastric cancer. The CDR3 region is CASSYRQSDQETQYF. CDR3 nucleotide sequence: TGCGCCAGCAGCTACAGACAGTCGGACCAAGAGACCCAGTACTTC.